Included here is one TCR beta chain sequence, with context. The CDR3 regions of TCR beta were amplified from RNA transcripts. When the TCR CDR3 underwent first-round RT-PCR, the HTBI primer set was used. Each CDR3 protein is one row after TCRdb ran MiXCR on the multiplex PCR reads. The data hold around 700,000 distinct CDR3 sequences, with 30% to 40% observed a single time. The data derive from a study of T cells in Graves' hyperthyroidism and ophthalmopathy. Fresh peripheral blood, around 10 ml of it, supplied the PBMCs. Germline CDR1 is LGHNA and CDR2 is YNFKEQ. This CDR3 region has 16 residues. With 4 bases removed from V and 1 base from J, the gap between germline ends came to 11 bases.

The material sequenced was blood. V usage is TRBV4-2 and J usage is TRBJ2-6, with TRBD1 as a possible D gene (6 bases). The sequence was collected from a woman aged 40 to 50 with Graves' hyperthyroidism. The CDR3 nucleotides read TGTGCCAGCAGCCTATACAGGGATTCTGGGGCCAACGTCCTGACTTTC. Residues: CASSLYRDSGANVLTF.